This TCR beta chain was sequenced in a study of CD8+ T cells in alopecia areata. Study overall: Tofacitinib therapy took 6 to 18 months; 6 months off drug came after.

Whole-study results and caveats: A great number of expanded lesional clones endured in scalp and blood during tofacitinib. It was less clear whether patients shared TCRs than it was in mice, possibly because of HLA.

Following RNA extraction, reverse transcription yielded cDNA that acted as the sequencing template. Libraries were prepared by immunoSEQ multiplex PCR; TCRdb keeps only in-frame clonotypes and omits some of them. This table holds approximately 100,000 clones, 60% found once. As to treatment: oral pan-JAK inhibitor, 5-10 mg twice daily. Patients with alopecia areata provided lesional scalp punch biopsies as well as peripheral blood. The germline CDR1 and CDR2 sequences are LNHNV and YYDKDF (reference sequence). After removal of 5 bases from V and 9 bases from J, the junction contained 14 bases not matched to a gene. This CDR3 region has 17 residues. As for this clone: What it binds is not known.

The source is a human donor with alopecia areata. Sequenced material: CD8+ T cells sorted from blood, taken at approximately week 60, from a patient treated with tofacitinib. This chain uses TRBV15 with TRBJ2-2; the match to TRBD1 covers 11 bases. As DNA, the CDR3 is TGTGCCACCAGCCGAGGCCCGGGACAGGGGGATCCTTGGGAGCTGTTTTTT. Protein product: CATSRGPGQGDPWELFF. Using reference TRBV15 and TRBJ2-2 for the parts outside the CDR3, the full variable domain is DAMVIQNPRYQVTQFGKPVTLSCSQTLNHNVMYWYQQKSSQAPKLLFHYYDKDFNNEADTPDNFQSRRPNTSFCFLDIRSPGLGDTAMYLCATSRGPGQGDPWELFFGEGSRLTVL.